This entry describes one T cell receptor (beta chain). Its matching antigen is unknown. Every individual CD8+ T cell subset underwent sorting in triplicate at approximately 310,000 cells apiece. Cells that were CD45RO-CCR7+CD27+CD95- constituted naive CD8+ T cells. The data are from a study of CXCR3-negative and CXCR3-positive naive CD8 T cells. Study-wide findings and caveats: TRB CDR3s were more hydrophobic in CXCR3-positive than in CXCR3-negative naive cells. TRBV-TRBJ usage was alike in naive CXCR3-negative and CXCR3-positive cells but differed in memory cells. Both naive subsets carried similar amounts of surface CD5, so TCR strength was inferred from TRB CDR3 properties.

Each TRB cDNA library was prepared by 5' RACE (with UMI labels). TCRdb reanalyzed the 5' RACE reads and collapses them to one entry per CDR3 protein, without DNA. Its table lists roughly 7,200 distinct CDR3 sequences. Germline CDR1 reads SQVTM; CDR2 reads ANQGSEA. This CDR3 has 11 amino acids. Sequencing was carried out using naive CXCR3+ CD8+ T cells from blood. As for subset: CD45RO-CCR7+CD27+CD95- naive CD8+ T cells expressing CXCR3 (TNR3+). The gene calls are TRBV29-1 and TRBJ2-7; the D call from TCRdb, TRBD1, cannot be confirmed without DNA. The receptor comes from a human donor in good health. Some clones in this sample may be carry-over from other donors' samples. The CDR3: CSGGTGHDQYF.